Presented here are 14 T cell receptor beta chains from one specimen sequenced in a study of blood T cell repertoires in COVID-19. Libraries were prepared by immunoSEQ multiplex PCR; TCRdb keeps only in-frame clonotypes and omits some of them. The sample shows about 130,000 clones, about 85% of them seen only once. Sequences were obtained from peripheral blood. The receptors were gathered from an elderly woman with acute or convalescent COVID-19.

The chain has TRBV5-6 and TRBJ1-1, with D possibly being TRBD1 (6 bases). This CDR3 region has 14 residues. Trimming removed 4 bases at V and 5 bases at J, with 15 bases between. Looked up from germline, CDR1 is SGHDT and CDR2 is YYEEEE. CDR3 in amino acids: CASSTTGWDTEAFF. CDR3 in DNA: TGTGCCAGCAGCACAACAGGGTGGGATACTGAAGCTTTCTTT.

The chain recombines TRBV6-5 with TRBJ2-1, with a possible D match to TRBD2 (7 bases). The V and J ends lost 7 bases and 6 bases respectively, with 16 bases between them. CDR3 size: 14 residues. The V gene's germline CDR1 is MNHEY and CDR2 SVGAGI. CDR3 coding DNA: TGTGCCAGCAACCTGGGGGGGGCCGGCAATGAGCAGTTCTTC. Its translation is CASNLGGAGNEQFF.

The rearrangement uses TRBV5-8 and TRBJ1-2; 7 bases align to TRBD1. The CDR3 covers 14 residues. The germline V gene encodes CDR1 SGHTS and CDR2 YDEGEE. Trimming cost V 5 bases and J 5 bases; bases outside gene matches: 9. The CDR3 DNA follows: TGTGCCAGCAGGGCTACCGGGACAGCGTATGGCTACACCTTC. Its protein product is CASRATGTAYGYTF. Using reference TRBV5-8 and TRBJ1-2 for the parts outside the CDR3, the full variable domain is EAGVTQSPTHLIKTRGQQATLRCSPISGHTSVYWYQQALGLGLQFLLWYDEGEERNRGNFPPRFSGRQFPNYSSELNVNALELEDSALYLCASRATGTAYGYTFGSGTRLTVV.

This clone was detected only a few times. V gene TRBV18 combines with J gene TRBJ1-6, with TRBD1 as a possible D gene (6 bases). The CDR3 extends over 14 amino acids. The germline V and J ends were trimmed by 3 bases and 8 bases, with 11 bases remaining between them. CDR1 KGHSH and CDR2 LQKENI come from the germline V gene. CDR3 protein: CASSPEDSYSPLHF. Written as DNA, the CDR3 is TGTGCCAGCTCACCCGAGGACAGCTATTCACCCCTCCACTTT.

The chain has TRBV5-6 and TRBJ2-7, with D perhaps matching TRBD1 (6 bases). The CDR3 consists of 15 residues. From germline, CDR1 is SGHDT and CDR2 YYEEEE. V lost 5 bases and J 2 bases, leaving 17 bases between the germline ends. The CDR3 sequence: CASSQTGTPTYEQYF. In nucleotides, the CDR3 is TGTGCCAGCAGTCAAACCGGGACACCAACCTACGAGCAGTACTTC.

The V gene is TRBV7-9, the J gene TRBJ1-5; the match to TRBD1 covers 8 bases. CDR3 length: 15 residues. V dropped 5 bases and J dropped 2; count of bases not matched to a gene: 5. Germline CDR1 reads SEHNR; CDR2 reads FQNEAQ (reference sequence). As DNA, the CDR3 is TGTGCCAGCAGCCGCTGGGGACAGGGCAATCAGCCCCAGCATTTT. This gives the protein CASSRWGQGNQPQHF.

In nucleotides, the CDR3 is TGCGCCAGCAGCTTGGAGCGAATCGTCTCTGGAAACACCATATATTTT. Its protein product is CASSLERIVSGNTIYF. The chain combines TRBV5-1 with TRBJ1-3; D remains ambiguous. The V gene's germline CDR1 is SGHRS and CDR2 YFSETQ. The length of the CDR3 is 16 residues. V shed 0 bases and J shed 0 bases, with 10 bases lying between them.

This sequence joins TRBV5-4 and TRBJ1-2; unclear D gene. This CDR3 is 14 amino acids long. CDR1 SGHNT and CDR2 YYREEE come from the germline V gene (reference sequence). The V end was cut by 2 bases, the J end by 0 bases, with 8 bases between. The CDR3 loop reads CASSFTSANYGYTF. The CDR3 nucleotides read TGTGCCAGCAGCTTCACATCAGCTAACTATGGCTACACCTTC.

The genes are TRBV9 and TRBJ2-2, with 7 bases fitting TRBD1. The CDR3 is 14 residues long. In germline, CDR1 is SGDLS, CDR2 YYNGEE. The V gene end was trimmed by 4 bases and the J gene end by 1 base; junction bases not matched to a gene: 1. CDR3: CASSQGENTGELFF. CDR3 in DNA: TGTGCCAGCAGCCAGGGGGAGAACACCGGGGAGCTGTTTTTT.

The chain uses TRBV5-1 and TRBJ1-2; D uncertain. V was clipped by 4 bases and J by 0 bases, with 10 bases between them. CDR1 is SGHRS and CDR2 is YFSETQ in the germline V gene. This CDR3 is 14 amino acids long. The CDR3 loop is CASSIQAANYGYTF. DNA for the CDR3: TGCGCCAGCAGCATTCAGGCTGCTAACTATGGCTACACCTTC. Variable domain in full (rest from reference TRBV5-1 and TRBJ1-2): KAGVTQTPRYLIKTRGQQVTLSCSPISGHRSVSWYQQTPGQGLQFLFEYFSETQRNKGNFPGRFSGRQFSNSRSEMNVSTLELGDSALYLCASSIQAANYGYTFGSGTRLTVV.

This clone has just one count. The chain has TRBV3-1 (or the pseudogene TRBV3-2) and TRBJ2-7; 8 bases fit TRBD2. V dropped 8 bases and J dropped 5; count of bases not matched to a gene: 11. CDR3 length: 14 residues. Looked up from germline, CDR1 is LGHDT and CDR2 is YNNKEL (reference sequence). DNA of the CDR3: TGTGCCAGCGGCAGCGGGGGCCCAAGGAACGAGCAGTACTTC. This codes for CASGSGGPRNEQYF.

The V call is TRBV5-1, the J call TRBJ1-1; D is ambiguous. Per germline, CDR1 SGHRS and CDR2 YFSETQ. The CDR3 sequence is 13 residues long. Trimming pared 7 bases from V and 0 bases from J, leaving 10 bases between. This CDR3 reads CASGYSMNTEAFF. The CDR3 DNA follows: TGCGCCAGCGGGTACAGTATGAACACTGAAGCTTTCTTT.

This chain links TRBV19 with TRBJ1-2, with TRBD1 matching over 7 bases. Germline V gene sequence: CDR1 LNHDA, CDR2 SQIVND (reference sequence). This CDR3 has 14 amino acids. V gave up 5 bases and J gave up 12 bases; unmatched junction bases: 15. This CDR3 reads CASSGWQGVLGHTF. The CDR3 coding sequence is TGTGCCAGTAGTGGCTGGCAGGGGGTACTCGGGCACACCTTC.

The V call is TRBV18, the J call TRBJ1-3; D perhaps matches TRBD1 (5 bases). Germline-derived CDR1 and CDR2 are KGHSH and LQKENI. This CDR3 region has 15 residues. Deletions cut 3 bases from V and 0 bases from J, with 9 bases between. The CDR3 sequence: CASSPIDSSGNTIYF. DNA for the CDR3: TGTGCCAGCTCACCCATCGACAGCTCTGGAAACACCATATATTTT.